This T cell receptor (beta chain) was documented in a study of blood T cell repertoires in COVID-19. Trimming removed 8 bases at V and 0 bases at J, with 15 bases between. The CDR3 covers 15 residues. CDR1 SGHTA and CDR2 FQGTGA come from the germline V gene. Participants spanned ages about 18 to 90 years and resided in about two dozen US areas. Assay used: immunoSEQ multiplex PCR; TCRdb lists only in-frame clones, some missing. The table includes about 280,000 clones, around 83% detected once. Sample: PBMCs or T cells enriched from blood (not recorded which). The TCR sequence derives from a man between 35 and 55 years old who had been exposed to COVID-19. The V call is TRBV7-3, the J call TRBJ2-3; D possibly corresponds to TRBD2 (6 bases). The CDR3 region is CASRLGGASTDTQYF. CDR3 sequence (DNA): TGTGCCAGCCGACTTGGCGGGGCTAGCACAGATACGCAGTATTTT. Full variable domain (rest looked up from reference TRBV7-3 and TRBJ2-3): GAGVSQTPSNKVTEKGKYVELRCDPISGHTALYWYRQSLGQGPEFLIYFQGTGAADDSGLPNDRFFAVRPEGSVSTLKIQRTERGDSAVYLCASRLGGASTDTQYFGPGTRLTVL.